The source of this T cell receptor beta chain is a study of sequential checkpoint blockade in melanoma. Indicated treatment: randomized to nivolumab then ipilimumab (arm A) or the reverse (arm B). The V gene lost 1 base and the J gene lost 8 bases, with 8 bases spanning the gap. This CDR3 spans 12 amino acids. Germline V gene data show CDR1 as SGHVS and CDR2 as FNYEAQ. Repertoires were generated with immunoSEQ multiplex PCR, while TCRdb's copy carries only in-frame clones and drops some. The sample shows more than 10,000 clones, 82% of them seen only once. This chain uses TRBV7-6 with TRBJ1-2; D gene ambiguous. The source of this sequence is a human donor with melanoma. Sample: CD8+ T cells sorted from blood (inferred from file names), taken from a patient given nivolumab and ipilimumab in sequence. The CDR3 here is CASSLGDTGYTF. Here the CDR3 DNA reads TGTGCCAGCAGCTTAGGTGACACGGGCTACACCTTC.